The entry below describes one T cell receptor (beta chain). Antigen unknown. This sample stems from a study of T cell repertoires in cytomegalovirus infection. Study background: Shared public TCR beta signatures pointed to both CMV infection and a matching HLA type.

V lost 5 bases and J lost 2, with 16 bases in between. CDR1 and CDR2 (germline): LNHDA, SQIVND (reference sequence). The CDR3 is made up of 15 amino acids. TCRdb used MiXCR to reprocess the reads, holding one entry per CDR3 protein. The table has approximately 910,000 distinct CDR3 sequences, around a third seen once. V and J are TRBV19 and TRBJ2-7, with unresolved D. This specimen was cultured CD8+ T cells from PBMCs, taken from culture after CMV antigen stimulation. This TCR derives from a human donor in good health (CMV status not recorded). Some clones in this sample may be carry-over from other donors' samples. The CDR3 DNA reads TGTGCCAGTAGTCCCGACACGGATGAGCCCTACGAGCAGTACTTC. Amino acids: CASSPDTDEPYEQYF. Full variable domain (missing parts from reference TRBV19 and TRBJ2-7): DGGITQSPKYLFRKEGQNVTLSCEQNLNHDAMYWYRQDPGQGLRLIYYSQIVNDFQKGDIAEGYSVSREKKESFPLTVTSAQKNPTAFYLCASSPDTDEPYEQYFGPGTRLTVT.